Each of the 20 T cell receptor beta chains below was sequenced from the same sample in a study of cytomegalovirus exposure and HLA in healthy donors (dated by TCRdb to 2016 to 2017). The library was prepared using the immunoSEQ multiplex PCR assay. For the multiplex PCR, a mixture combining 60 forward primers for TCR Vbeta segments and 13 reverse primers for TCR Jbeta segments was used. TCRdb re-hosts the immuneACCESS table, in-frame sequences only. Its copies lack some clones; in the studies checked, an unresolved V gene accounts for under half of them, and the cause for the rest is not known. This sample has about 55,000 clones in its table, and over 65% of those were observed once. The ten largest clones capture about 35% of the sample. Sequences were obtained from PBMCs. These receptors came from a man aged 35-49 years in good health and CMV-seropositive.

The V gene is TRBV11-2, the J gene TRBJ2-7; TRBD1 agrees at 10 bases. This CDR3 is built from 15 residues. Trimming removed 4 bases from V and 5 bases from J; junction bases left unmatched: 8. Germline-derived CDR1 and CDR2 are SGHAT and FQNNGV. CDR3 protein: CASSSSWDRGNEQYF. In DNA, the CDR3 is TGTGCCAGCAGCTCGTCTTGGGACAGGGGCAACGAGCAGTACTTC. Full variable domain (remainder filled in from reference TRBV11-2 and TRBJ2-7): EAGVAQSPRYKIIEKRQSVAFWCNPISGHATLYWYQQILGQGPKLLIQFQNNGVVDDSQLPKDRFSAERLKGVDSTLKIQPAKLEDSAVYLCASSSSWDRGNEQYFGPGTRLTVT.

V gene TRBV5-1 combines with J gene TRBJ2-1, with 7 bases identical to TRBD2. Germline loops: CDR1 SGHRS, CDR2 YFSETQ. This CDR3 comprises 15 residues. Germline trimming cut 0 bases from V and 3 bases from J; bases unmatched to any gene: 3. The CDR3 spells CASSLGGEGYNEQFF. Here the CDR3 DNA reads TGCGCCAGCAGCTTGGGAGGGGAGGGCTACAATGAGCAGTTCTTC.

The chain employs TRBV5-6 and TRBJ1-1, with D possibly TRBD1 on 6 matching bases. V was pared by 1 base and J by 0 bases, with 10 bases between. The germline gives CDR1 SGHDT, CDR2 YYEEEE. The CDR3 spans 15 residues. DNA of the CDR3: TGTGCCAGCAGCTTGAATCAGGGGTTGAACACTGAAGCTTTCTTT. Translated, it gives CASSLNQGLNTEAFF.

The V gene is TRBV9, the J gene TRBJ2-1, with 8 bases matching TRBD2. V gave up 4 bases and J gave up 6 bases; unmatched junction bases: 12. There are 16 residues in the CDR3. Germline V gene sequence: CDR1 SGDLS, CDR2 YYNGEE. The CDR3 coding sequence is TGTGCCAGCAGCCCGCTGGGGGCGGGGGGAGGCAATGAGCAGTTCTTC. Translated: CASSPLGAGGGNEQFF.

V is TRBV4-1 and J is TRBJ1-2, with D hard to call. Trimming removed 0 bases at V and 1 base at J, with 6 bases between. The CDR3 contains 14 residues. CDR1 and CDR2 (germline): MGHRA, YSYEKL. DNA of the CDR3: TGCGCCAGCAGCCAAGATCACGGTAACTATGGCTACACCTTC. Encoded protein: CASSQDHGNYGYTF.

This clone has more than one count but fewer than ten. V gene TRBV19 combines with J gene TRBJ2-1; perhaps TRBD1 as D (7 bases). In germline, CDR1 is LNHDA, CDR2 SQIVND (reference sequence). The CDR3 has 14 residues. V was cut by 5 bases and J by 10 bases, with 18 bases left in between. CDR3 residues: CASSPAHRGGEQFF. The CDR3 DNA follows: TGTGCCAGTAGTCCAGCCCACAGGGGAGGCGAGCAGTTCTTC.

This sequence joins TRBV5-3 and TRBJ1-5; unclear D gene. TRBV5-3 is an ORF for which the function is uncertain. Between the trimmed V and J ends, which lost 7 bases and 7 bases, there was a span of 12 bases. The CDR3 is 12 residues long. In DNA, the CDR3 is TGTGCCAGAGGCGACGTGCGGCAGCCCCAGCATTTT. Translation gives CARGDVRQPQHF.

The rearrangement uses TRBV11-2 and TRBJ2-3, with D possibly matching TRBD2 (7 bases). The CDR3 is 14 amino acids. V was shortened by 5 bases and J by 3 bases, with 12 bases between the two germline ends. Per the germline V gene, CDR1 is SGHAT and CDR2 is FQNNGV. The CDR3 protein is CASSVGGPTDTQYF. The CDR3 DNA reads as TGTGCCAGCAGCGTCGGGGGGCCTACAGATACGCAGTATTTT.

The sample holds one count of this clone. The chain links TRBV5-4 to TRBJ2-3, with D perhaps TRBD2 (6 bases). The CDR3 loop spans 17 amino acids. CDR1 is SGHNT, CDR2 YYREEE, per germline (reference sequence). Trimming took 4 bases from V and 0 from J, leaving 18 bases between them. The CDR3 loop is CASSPGTERASTDTQYF. In DNA form, the CDR3 reads TGTGCCAGCAGCCCCGGTACCGAGCGGGCTAGCACAGATACGCAGTATTTT.

The gene calls are TRBV5-1 and TRBJ2-3; D remains ambiguous. Trimming removed 0 bases at V and 6 bases at J, with 8 bases between. Germline CDR1 and CDR2: SGHRS and YFSETQ. The CDR3 extends over 13 amino acids. The CDR3 DNA follows: TGCGCCAGCAGCTTGGCTCTAGAGGATACGCAGTATTTT. Translated, it gives CASSLALEDTQYF.

This chain links TRBV9 with TRBJ2-2, with TRBD2 matching over 11 bases. Germline CDR1 is SGDLS and CDR2 is YYNGEE. The length of the CDR3 is 18 residues. J was trimmed by 3 bases and V by 3 bases; bases with no gene match: 10. The CDR3 sequence is CASSASTPGLADTGELFF. CDR3 coding DNA: TGTGCCAGCAGCGCCTCAACACCGGGACTAGCGGACACCGGGGAGCTGTTTTTT.

This clone was observed a handful of times. The V and J genes are TRBV5-5 and TRBJ2-3, with TRBD2 as a possible D gene (6 bases). CDR3 length: 16 residues. The V end was cut by 3 bases, the J end by 1 base, with 15 bases between. CDR1 is SGHKS and CDR2 is YYEKEE in the germline V gene (reference sequence). CDR3 DNA: TGTGCCAGCAGCTGGATTCCTAGCGTGGGCACAGATACGCAGTATTTT. It codes for CASSWIPSVGTDTQYF.

The V and J genes are TRBV7-6 and TRBJ2-1, with 12 bases aligning to TRBD2. The CDR3 sequence is 16 residues long. V was clipped by 4 bases and J by 9 bases; unmatched bases: 10. Germline assignment: CDR1 SGHVS and CDR2 FNYEAQ. In DNA form, the CDR3 reads TGTGCCAGCAGCTCCATTGGGGGACTAGCGGGCACTGAGCAGTTCTTC. Encoded protein: CASSSIGGLAGTEQFF.

J is TRBJ1-1 and V is TRBV4-3; a weak D match, TRBD1 (5 bases). The CDR3 contains 14 residues. Germline-derived CDR1 and CDR2 are LGHNA and YSLEER. Trimming left V 0 bases short and J 1 base short, with 6 bases between. In DNA, the CDR3 is TGCGCCAGCAGCCAAGATGGACAGAACACTGAAGCTTTCTTT. Translating it yields CASSQDGQNTEAFF.

The chain links TRBV28 to TRBJ1-6, with 8 bases aligning to TRBD1. Germline V gene data show CDR1 as MDHEN and CDR2 as SYDVKM. V was pared by 6 bases and J by 7 bases, with 11 bases of the junction left unmatched. The CDR3 is 16 amino acids. The CDR3 loop reads CASSSDRAYSNSPLHF. CDR3 nucleotides: TGTGCCAGCAGCTCGGACAGGGCATATAGCAATTCACCCCTCCACTTT.

This chain uses TRBV6-1 with TRBJ1-5; possibly TRBD1 for D (5 bases). Trimming took off 0 bases at V and 0 bases at J, with 15 bases between the two ends. CDR1 and CDR2 from the germline V gene are MNHNS and SASEGT. CDR3 length: 18 amino acids. The CDR3 is CASSEAHLATGSNQPQHF. In DNA form, the CDR3 reads TGTGCCAGCAGTGAAGCGCACCTCGCAACAGGTAGCAATCAGCCCCAGCATTTT.

This chain joins TRBV6-1 and TRBJ2-3, with D possibly matching TRBD2 (5 bases). Germline V lookup: CDR1 MNHNS, CDR2 SASEGT. The CDR3 contains 13 residues. With 3 bases removed from V and 4 bases from J, the gap between germline ends came to 8 bases. CDR3 DNA sequence: TGTGCCAGCAGTGAGGACTCCCCAGATACGCAGTATTTT. Its protein is CASSEDSPDTQYF.

The rearrangement joins TRBV6-1 to TRBJ1-5; D is uncertain. The CDR3 covers 17 residues. Trimming removed 2 bases at V and 0 bases at J, with 14 bases between. CDR1 MNHNS and CDR2 SASEGT come from the germline V gene. CDR3 sequence: CASSEWIRTYSNQPQHF. In DNA form, the CDR3 reads TGTGCCAGCAGTGAATGGATACGGACTTATAGCAATCAGCCCCAGCATTTT.

The chain uses TRBV7-3 and TRBJ2-5; D is uncertain. Trimming stripped 4 bases from V and 1 base from J, with 7 bases between. CDR1 is SGHTA and CDR2 is FQGTGA in the germline V gene. CDR3 length: 13 residues. The CDR3 DNA is TGTGCCAGCAGCTCAGGCCCCCAAGAGACCCAGTACTTC. It translates to CASSSGPQETQYF.

This clone was counted between two and nine times. J is TRBJ1-1 and V is TRBV6-5; possible D gene TRBD1, 5 bases. From germline, CDR1 is MNHEY and CDR2 SVGAGI. V dropped 0 bases and J dropped 4 bases, with 12 bases sitting between them. This CDR3 comprises 15 residues. CDR3 amino acids: CASSYSREVGTEAFF. The CDR3 region has the DNA TGTGCCAGCAGTTACTCCAGGGAGGTAGGCACTGAAGCTTTCTTT.